This TCR beta chain was observed in a study of regulatory T cells in long-lasting Graves disease (dated by TCRdb to the early 2020s). In terms of the full investigation: Persistent Graves' disease meant more than 5 years of antithyroid drug treatment with TSH receptor autoantibodies that stayed positive. Patients with persistent Graves' disease were compared with patients with newly diagnosed Graves' disease using TCR sequencing and RNA sequencing of peripheral blood. The study took place in China and was registered as a clinical trial. A total of about 33 samples underwent TCR sequencing: some 13 from persistent and roughly 20 from newly diagnosed Graves' disease patients. Antithyroid drugs had been taken for 8.5 to 12 years on average by persistent Graves' disease patients in the clinical cohort. The paper's findings and limits, for the study overall: Lower TCR Shannon entropy and fewer highly expanded clones were observed in persistent Graves' disease patients than in newly diagnosed patients, which suggested clonal expansion. A larger number of public clonotypes was shared among persistent patients (more than 2,500) than among newly diagnosed patients (over 850). The authors noted that the small sample size was a limitation that may lower accuracy. Sequencing and analysis were restricted to the TCR beta chain. The study examined only peripheral blood because the primary lesion, thyroid tissue, could not be accessed. Persistent disease showed preferential use of TRBV28, TRBJ1-2 and TRBJ2-5, whereas newly diagnosed disease favored TRBV20-1 and TRBJ2-1.

V and J are trimmed by 9 bases and 2 bases, and the gene matches miss 3 bases of the junction. From a lookup of the germline V gene (reference sequence), CDR1 and CDR2 are LGHDT and YNNKEL. The CDR3 holds 13 amino acids from the cysteine to the phenylalanine. Only CDR3 DNA is held: 39 bases, read in frame from base 1. In its sample, this clonotype was seen many times. No cognate antigen has been identified for it. Base qualities are not at hand, and no much larger clone is one base apart. The library was built by means of multiplex PCR. Sequenced using an Illumina HiSeq 4000. TCR beta libraries were built with iRepertoire HTBI primers and Arm-PCR amplification of CDR3 regions. Gel purification was performed on PCR products prior to sequencing. Processing in the source paper ran as follows. A total of 62 TRBV and some 13 TRBJ segments were identified across samples and were used for gene usage analysis of CDR3 amino acid clonotypes. Filtered high-quality paired reads were merged into contigs using COPE and FqMerger. BLAST was used to align contigs to the IMGT TRBV, TRBD and TRBJ reference genes, and CDR3 was defined following IMGT. Clonotypes above 0.1% frequency were classified as highly expanded clones. Repertoire diversity was measured by Shannon entropy, and V-J evenness by the Gini coefficient. A clonotype found in more than one individual was treated as public. TCRdb handled the public reads itself, with Q25 trimming in fastp and clone calling in MiXCR, and kept productive beta chains. All rows with the same CDR3 protein become a single entry with the most common DNA and genes. The authors' filters were not applied to this entry. This sample gives a few hundred thousand distinct CDR3 sequences in total; roughly a quarter of them show up just once. In total, the top ten clones hold about 26% of the sample.

This specimen's time point label, interpreted: persistent/refractory GD, antithyroid drugs over 5 years with positive TRAb. For both TCR sequencing and RNA sequencing, RNA was extracted from PBMCs using TRIzol. The diagnosis of Graves' disease followed American Thyroid Association guidelines. The patients came from an endocrinology department in Xi'an, China. Each patient gave roughly 8.4 milliliters of peripheral blood, collected in an EDTA anticoagulant tube. Ficoll Paque Plus density gradient separation was used to isolate PBMCs, and no further T cell sorting was done. An Agilent 2100 Bioanalyzer and agarose gel were used to assess RNA quality, and a NanoDrop 2000 was used to measure RNA concentration.

This chain joins TRBV3-1 to TRBJ1-5, and 8 junction bases match TRBD1. The sample here was peripheral blood mononuclear cells (PBMCs), taken when the disease was refractory, from a patient treated with antithyroid drugs. The receptor's source is a female donor with Graves disease. The CDR3 sequence is CASSQGGNQPQHF. The DNA is as follows: TGTGCCAGTTCACAGGGGGGCAATCAGCCCCAGCATTTT.